This T cell receptor (beta chain) derives from a study of OX40 agonist ivuxolimab in advanced cancers. Overall study findings and caveats: In the 0.1 to 3.0 mg/kg range, CD4+ and CD8+ blood T cells had expanded clonally by week 6.

This clone was detected only once. Its antigen is unidentified. V was clipped by 5 bases and J by 6 bases; unmatched bases: 4. Germline CDR1 MNHEY, CDR2 SMNVEV (reference sequence). CDR3 size: 13 residues. Repertoires were generated with immunoSEQ multiplex PCR, while TCRdb's copy carries only in-frame clones and drops some. This sample has about 60,000 clones, with roughly 87% found just once. The source material was CD4+ or CD8+ T cells sorted from blood, sampled in a trial of the OX40 agonist ivuxolimab. The sequence derives from an adult with an advanced solid tumor such as melanoma, head and neck, liver or kidney cancer. This chain uses TRBV27 with TRBJ1-2; 9 bases line up with TRBD1. CDR3 protein: CASSLGTGNGYTF. The CDR3 bases are TGTGCCAGCAGTCTCGGGACAGGGAATGGCTACACCTTC.